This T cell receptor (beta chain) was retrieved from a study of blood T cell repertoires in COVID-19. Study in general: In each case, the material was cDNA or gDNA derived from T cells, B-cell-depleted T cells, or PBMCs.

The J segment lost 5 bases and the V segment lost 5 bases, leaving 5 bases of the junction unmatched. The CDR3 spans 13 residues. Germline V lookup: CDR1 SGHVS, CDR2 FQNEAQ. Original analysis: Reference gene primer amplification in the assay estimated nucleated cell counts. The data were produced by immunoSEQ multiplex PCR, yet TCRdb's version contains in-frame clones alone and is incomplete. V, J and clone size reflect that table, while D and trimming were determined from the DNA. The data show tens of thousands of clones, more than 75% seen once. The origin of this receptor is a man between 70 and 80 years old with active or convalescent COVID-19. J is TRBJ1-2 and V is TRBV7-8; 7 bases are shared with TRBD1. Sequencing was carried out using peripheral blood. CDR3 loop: CASSAGQSYGYTF. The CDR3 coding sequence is TGTGCCAGCAGCGCGGGACAGTCATATGGCTACACCTTC.